These 22 T cell receptor beta chains came from one sample sequenced in a study of blood T cell repertoires in COVID-19. Generated by immunoSEQ multiplex PCR, the TCRdb table keeps only in-frame clones and is missing some. The sample lists about 190,000 clones; about 81% were seen once. The sample was PBMCs or T cells enriched from blood (not recorded which). The receptors originated from a woman aged 25 to 45 who had recovered from COVID-19.

A few counts support this clone. The V and J genes are TRBV3-1 (or the pseudogene TRBV3-2) and TRBJ1-2; 7 bases are a match to TRBD1. Germline V gene sequence: CDR1 LGHDT, CDR2 YNNKEL (reference sequence). The CDR3 loop spans 14 amino acids. J gave up 4 bases and V 4 bases, and 6 bases lay outside the gene matches. The CDR3 protein is CASSLRQGSYGYTF. CDR3 in DNA: TGTGCCAGCAGCCTCCGACAGGGAAGCTATGGCTACACCTTC.

This sequence joins TRBV2 and TRBJ1-2; D is unclear. The CDR3 runs 11 residues. V lost 3 bases to trimming and J lost 5 bases, with 4 bases between them. Germline assignment: CDR1 SNHLY and CDR2 FYNNEI. The CDR3 sequence is CASSDAYGYTF. CDR3 coding DNA: TGTGCCAGCAGTGATGCGTATGGCTACACCTTC.

The chain is built from TRBV28 and TRBJ1-3; possible D gene TRBD1, 5 bases. Germline CDR1 is MDHEN and CDR2 is SYDVKM. V dropped 6 bases and J dropped 4 bases, with 13 bases sitting between them. The CDR3 consists of 14 residues. This CDR3 is CASSDVGLGNTIYF. The DNA of the CDR3 is TGTGCCAGCAGCGACGTGGGGCTCGGAAACACCATATATTTT. Filled out from reference TRBV28 and TRBJ1-3, the complete variable domain reads DVKVTQSSRYLVKRTGEKVFLECVQDMDHENMFWYRQDPGLGLRLIYFSYDVKMKEKGDIPEGYSVSREKKERFSLILESASTNQTSMYLCASSDVGLGNTIYFGEGSWLTVV.

V is TRBV19 and J is TRBJ2-5; TRBD2 aligns across 7 bases. V was pared by 6 bases and J by 4 bases, with 5 bases of the junction left unmatched. Germline CDR1 LNHDA, CDR2 SQIVND (reference sequence). This CDR3 is built from 13 residues. CDR3 loop: CASSSTSAETQYF. The CDR3 DNA reads TGTGCCAGTAGCTCAACTAGCGCAGAGACCCAGTACTTC.

This chain joins TRBV5-1 and TRBJ2-5, with 11 bases lining up with TRBD2. This CDR3 is 16 amino acids long. Germline values: CDR1 SGHRS, CDR2 YFSETQ. J lost 5 bases, V lost 0 bases, and 6 bases had no gene match. CDR3 loop: CASSLDSGGAWETQYF. The CDR3, as DNA: TGCGCCAGCAGCTTGGATAGCGGGGGGGCCTGGGAGACCCAGTACTTC.

V is TRBV30 and J is TRBJ2-1; TRBD1 might be the D (5 bases). The V and J ends lost 8 bases and 4 bases respectively, with 15 bases between them. The V gene's germline CDR1 is GTSNPN and CDR2 SVGIG (reference sequence). The CDR3 totals 13 residues. The CDR3 is CAQTEGAYNEQFF. CDR3 coding DNA: TGTGCCCAAACCGAAGGGGCATACAATGAGCAGTTCTTC.

This chain links TRBV19 with TRBJ2-3; D is possibly TRBD1 (5 bases). The CDR3 length is 15 residues. Deletions cut 4 bases from V and 0 bases from J, with 11 bases between. CDR1 and CDR2 (germline): LNHDA, SQIVND (reference sequence). The DNA of the CDR3 is TGTGCCAGTAGTACAGGGTTGGTTAGCACAGATACGCAGTATTTT. This sequence encodes CASSTGLVSTDTQYF.

A few counts support this clone. The chain recombines TRBV9 with TRBJ2-3; D may be TRBD2 (6 bases). The CDR3 is 18 residues long. The germline gives CDR1 SGDLS, CDR2 YYNGEE. V dropped 3 bases and J dropped 3 bases, with 23 bases sitting between them. DNA for the CDR3: TGTGCCAGCAGCGGCGGCGGGCGGAGGGCCGTTAGGACAGATACGCAGTATTTT. Translation: CASSGGGRRAVRTDTQYF.

This rearrangement joins TRBV7-7 to TRBJ2-7; TRBD1 matches at 7 bases. The germline CDR1 and CDR2 sequences are SSHAT and FNYEAQ (reference sequence). This CDR3 contains 15 residues. The CDR3 spells CASSLGRDSTYEQYV. In nucleotides, the CDR3 is TGTGCTAGCAGCTTAGGCCGGGACAGTACCTACGAGCAGTACGTC.

The rearrangement joins TRBV10-3 to TRBJ1-6; 7 bases line up with TRBD1. CDR1 and CDR2 (germline): ENHRY, SYGVKD. Losses at the gene ends were 6 bases for V and 3 bases for J; bases not matched to a gene: 5. The CDR3 loop spans 15 amino acids. CDR3 in DNA: TGTGCCATCAGCGGTGACAGGGTCTATAATTCACCCCTCCACTTT. Translated: CAISGDRVYNSPLHF.

The chain has TRBV18 and TRBJ2-1; D is ambiguous. Germline V CDR1 and CDR2: KGHSH, LQKENI. This CDR3 contains 16 residues. V shed 2 bases and J shed 0 bases, with 11 bases lying between them. CDR3 DNA sequence: TGTGCCAGCTCACCAGGAGTCACTGGCTCCTACAATGAGCAGTTCTTC. Protein product: CASSPGVTGSYNEQFF.

This chain uses TRBV28 with TRBJ2-1; the match to TRBD2 covers 11 bases. The CDR3 loop spans 14 amino acids. The germline V gene encodes CDR1 MDHEN and CDR2 SYDVKM. V gave up 8 bases and J gave up 7 bases; unmatched junction bases: 7. The DNA of the CDR3 is TGTGCCAGCGTACTAGCGGGAGTAGTGAATGAGCAGTTCTTC. This gives the protein CASVLAGVVNEQFF.

The chain has TRBV29-1 and TRBJ1-1, with a tentative D call TRBD1 (6 bases). Germline V gene data show CDR1 as SQVTM and CDR2 as ANQGSEA. Trimming took off 6 bases at V and 1 base at J, with 12 bases between the two ends. The CDR3 has 13 amino acids. CDR3 residues: CSVEMDRNTEAFF. For the CDR3, the DNA is TGCAGCGTCGAAATGGACAGGAACACTGAAGCTTTCTTT. The full variable domain, rest sourced from reference TRBV29-1 and TRBJ1-1, is SAVISQKPSRDICQRGTSLTIQCQVDSQVTMMFWYRQQPGQSLTLIATANQGSEATYESGFVIDKFPISRPNLTFSTLTVSNMSPEDSSIYLCSVEMDRNTEAFFGQGTRLTVV.

This chain uses TRBV3-1 (or the pseudogene TRBV3-2) with TRBJ1-2, with TRBD1 matching 7 bases. With V trimmed by 3 bases and J by 8 bases, 9 bases remained unmatched. The CDR3 extends over 14 amino acids. CDR1 and CDR2 (germline): LGHDT, YNNKEL (reference sequence). DNA for the CDR3: TGTGCCAGCAGCCATACTGACAGGGAAGGAGGCTACACCTTC. Translation gives CASSHTDREGGYTF.

The chain combines TRBV6-5 with TRBJ2-1; 11 bases are shared with TRBD1. The CDR3 has 13 amino acids. Per the germline V gene, CDR1 is MNHEY and CDR2 is SVGAGI. After removal of 8 bases from V and 10 bases from J, the junction contained 7 bases not matched to a gene. CDR3 coding DNA: TGTGCCAGCCAAGGACAGGGGGCGGGCGAGCAGTTCTTC. It specifies CASQGQGAGEQFF.

The chain employs TRBV9 and TRBJ2-1; D possibly corresponds to TRBD2 (7 bases). The V gene lost 4 bases and the J gene lost 5 bases, with 19 bases spanning the gap. From germline, CDR1 is SGDLS and CDR2 YYNGEE. The CDR3 is made up of 16 amino acids. CDR3 nucleotide sequence: TGTGCCAGCAGCCGCCTACCGGGGGGCCTGAACAATGAGCAGTTCTTC. Amino acid sequence: CASSRLPGGLNNEQFF.

CDR3 bases: TGTGCCAGCAGCCGAGGGGGGGATAGCAATCAGCCCCAGCATTTT. Translation gives CASSRGGDSNQPQHF. This chain links TRBV5-4 with TRBJ1-5; D may be TRBD1 (6 bases). V dropped 4 bases and J dropped 0 bases, with 11 bases sitting between them. Germline loops: CDR1 SGHNT, CDR2 YYREEE (reference sequence). This CDR3 is 15 amino acids long.

V is TRBV19 and J is TRBJ1-1; the D gene is possibly TRBD1 (5 bases). CDR1 is LNHDA and CDR2 is SQIVND in the germline V gene (reference sequence). The CDR3 runs 16 residues. V was shortened by 9 bases and J by 3 bases, with 23 bases between the two germline ends. CDR3 in amino acids: CASADSRVSVDTEAFF. In DNA, the CDR3 is TGTGCCAGCGCTGACAGTCGTGTATCGGTGGACACTGAAGCTTTCTTT.

The rearrangement links TRBV11-2 to TRBJ1-1, with D maybe TRBD1 (6 bases). V was shortened by 2 bases and J by 2 bases, with 21 bases between the two germline ends. CDR1 and CDR2 (germline): SGHAT, FQNNGV. This CDR3 has 18 amino acids. The CDR3 is CASSLSRAWGQVNTEAFF. In nucleotides, the CDR3 is TGTGCCAGCAGCTTATCCCGCGCTTGGGGGCAGGTTAACACTGAAGCTTTCTTT.

V usage is TRBV28 and J usage is TRBJ1-3; a possible D gene is TRBD1 (6 bases). The CDR3 extends over 14 amino acids. In germline, CDR1 is MDHEN, CDR2 SYDVKM. V shed 3 bases and J shed 3 bases, with 9 bases lying between them. The CDR3 loop reads CASSFSQGGNTIYF. CDR3 bases: TGTGCCAGCAGTTTCTCACAGGGTGGAAACACCATATATTTT.

This chain uses TRBV7-8 with TRBJ1-4; D ambiguous. From germline, CDR1 is SGHVS and CDR2 FQNEAQ. The CDR3 has 15 residues. Trimming took 6 bases from V and 4 from J, leaving 15 bases between them. The CDR3: CASSKTGSFNEKLFF. The CDR3 nucleotides are TGTGCCAGCAGTAAAACCGGGAGTTTTAATGAAAAACTGTTTTTT.

The gene calls are TRBV3-1 (or the pseudogene TRBV3-2) and TRBJ2-5; TRBD1 might be the D (5 bases). The CDR3 covers 12 residues. The V gene lost 1 base and the J gene lost 6 bases, with 6 bases spanning the gap. Germline V gene sequence: CDR1 LGHDT, CDR2 YNNKEL (reference sequence). CDR3 in amino acids: CASSQVGQTQYF. The CDR3, as DNA: TGTGCCAGCAGCCAAGTGGGGCAGACCCAGTACTTC.